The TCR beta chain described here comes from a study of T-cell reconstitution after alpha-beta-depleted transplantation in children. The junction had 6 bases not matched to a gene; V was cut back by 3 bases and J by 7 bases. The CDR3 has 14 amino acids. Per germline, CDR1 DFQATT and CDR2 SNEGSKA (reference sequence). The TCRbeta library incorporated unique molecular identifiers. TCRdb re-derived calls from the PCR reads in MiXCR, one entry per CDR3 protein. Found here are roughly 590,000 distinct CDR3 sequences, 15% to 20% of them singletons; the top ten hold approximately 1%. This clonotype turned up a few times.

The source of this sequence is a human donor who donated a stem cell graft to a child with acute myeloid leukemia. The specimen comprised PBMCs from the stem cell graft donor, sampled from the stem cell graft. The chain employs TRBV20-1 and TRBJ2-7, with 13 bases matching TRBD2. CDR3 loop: CSARLPGLAGEQYF. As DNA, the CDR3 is TGCAGTGCTAGGTTACCGGGACTAGCGGGGGAGCAGTACTTC.